This record looks at one T cell receptor (beta chain) sequence and its context. The antigen is unknown. These data originate in a study of CD8+ T cells in alopecia areata. Following extraction, RNA underwent reverse transcription to cDNA, which served as the sequencing template. Libraries were prepared by immunoSEQ multiplex PCR; TCRdb keeps only in-frame clonotypes and omits some of them. The table has about 100,000 clones, around 84% seen once; the top ten hold around a quarter. As to treatment: oral pan-JAK inhibitor, 5-10 mg twice daily. Alopecia areata patients provided lesional scalp punch biopsies and peripheral blood. Germline-derived CDR1 and CDR2 are GTSNPN and SVGIG (reference sequence). Trimming took 1 base from V and 0 from J, leaving 9 bases between them. This CDR3 spans 14 amino acids. Study conclusions and caveats: Mice showed TCR sharing more clearly than patients did, possibly owing to HLA. Researchers say the link of baseline CD8+ expansion to response remains uncertain, with one nonresponder.

The TCR comes from a human donor with alopecia areata. The chain links TRBV30 to TRBJ1-2, with D possibly matching TRBD1 (6 bases). The starting material was CD8+ T cells sorted from blood, obtained at week 24, from a patient treated with tofacitinib. The CDR3 here is CAWSGQDANYGYTF. CDR3 coding DNA: TGTGCCTGGAGTGGACAGGATGCTAACTATGGCTACACCTTC.